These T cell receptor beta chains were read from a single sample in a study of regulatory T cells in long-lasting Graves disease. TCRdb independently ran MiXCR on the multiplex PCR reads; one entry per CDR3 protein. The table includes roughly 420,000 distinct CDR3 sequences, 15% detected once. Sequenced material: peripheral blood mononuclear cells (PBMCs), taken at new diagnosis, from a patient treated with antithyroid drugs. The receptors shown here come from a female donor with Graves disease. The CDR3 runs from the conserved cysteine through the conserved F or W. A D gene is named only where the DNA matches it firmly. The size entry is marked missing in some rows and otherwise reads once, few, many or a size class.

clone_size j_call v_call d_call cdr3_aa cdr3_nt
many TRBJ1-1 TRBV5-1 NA CASSLDTGKEAFF TGCGCCAGCAGCCTGGATACAGGGAAAGAAGCTTTCTTT
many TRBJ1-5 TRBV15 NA CATSRDLRQDLGPQHF TGTGCCACCAGCAGAGATCTGAGACAGGACCTTGGGCCCCAGCATTTT
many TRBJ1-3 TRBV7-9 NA CARDSGNTIYF TGTGCCCGGGACTCTGGAAACACCATATATTTT
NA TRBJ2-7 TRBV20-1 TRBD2 CSARVPSGRAYEQYF TGCAGTGCTAGAGTCCCTAGCGGGAGGGCCTACGAGCAGTACTTC
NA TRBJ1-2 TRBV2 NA CASSDQVDYGYTF TGTGCCAGCAGTGACCAGGTTGACTATGGCTACACCTTC
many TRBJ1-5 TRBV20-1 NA CSAKIGASNQPQHF TGCAGTGCTAAAATAGGAGCTAGCAATCAGCCCCAGCATTTT
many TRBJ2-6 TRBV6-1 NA CASTRGEVTVNVLTF TGTGCCAGCACCCGAGGCGAAGTAACGGTCAACGTCCTGACTTTC
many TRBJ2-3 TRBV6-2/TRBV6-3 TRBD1 CASSSGQGLADTQYF TGTGCCAGCAGCTCGGGACAGGGGCTGGCAGATACGCAGTATTTT
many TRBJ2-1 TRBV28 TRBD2 CASSSGTRDFSEQFF TGTGCCAGCAGTTCCGGGACTAGGGATTTCAGCGAGCAGTTCTTC
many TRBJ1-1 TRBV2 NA CASRNRVGDTEAFF TGTGCCAGCAGGAACAGGGTGGGGGACACTGAAGCTTTCTTT
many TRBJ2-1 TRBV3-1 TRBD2 CASSQTGGPMRNNEQFF TGTGCCAGCAGCCAAACGGGGGGGCCGATGAGAAACAATGAGCAGTTCTTC
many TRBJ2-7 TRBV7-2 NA CASSLTGTPEQYF TGTGCCAGCAGCTTAACTGGGACACCCGAGCAGTACTTC
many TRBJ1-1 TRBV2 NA CASSQGKIYEAFF TGTGCCAGCAGTCAGGGGAAAATCTATGAAGCTTTCTTT